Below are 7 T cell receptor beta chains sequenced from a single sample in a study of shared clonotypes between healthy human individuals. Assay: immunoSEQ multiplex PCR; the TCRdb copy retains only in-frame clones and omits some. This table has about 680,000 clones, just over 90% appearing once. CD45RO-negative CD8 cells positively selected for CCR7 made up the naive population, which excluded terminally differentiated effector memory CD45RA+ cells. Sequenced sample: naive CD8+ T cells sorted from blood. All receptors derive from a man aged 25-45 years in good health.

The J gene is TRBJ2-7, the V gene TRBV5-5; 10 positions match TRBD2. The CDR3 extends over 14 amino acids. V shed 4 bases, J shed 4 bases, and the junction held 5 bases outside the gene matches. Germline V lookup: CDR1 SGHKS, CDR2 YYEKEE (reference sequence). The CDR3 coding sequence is TGTGCCAGCAGCGCCGGGACTAGCGTTTACGAGCAGTACTTC. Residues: CASSAGTSVYEQYF.

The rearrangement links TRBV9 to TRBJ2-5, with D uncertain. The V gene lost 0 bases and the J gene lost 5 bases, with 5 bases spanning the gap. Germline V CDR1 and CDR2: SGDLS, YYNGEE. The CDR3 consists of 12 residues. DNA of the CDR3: TGTGCCAGCAGCGTAGGTACGGAGACCCAGTACTTC. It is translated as CASSVGTETQYF. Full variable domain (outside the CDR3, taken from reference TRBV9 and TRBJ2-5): DSGVTQTPKHLITATGQRVTLRCSPRSGDLSVYWYQQSLDQGLQFLIQYYNGEERAKGNILERFSAQQFPDLHSELNLSSLELGDSALYFCASSVGTETQYFGPGTRLLVL.

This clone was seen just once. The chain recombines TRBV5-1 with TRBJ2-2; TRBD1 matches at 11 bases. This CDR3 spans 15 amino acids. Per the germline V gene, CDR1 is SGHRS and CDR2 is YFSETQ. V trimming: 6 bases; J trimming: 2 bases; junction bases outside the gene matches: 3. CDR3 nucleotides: TGCGCCAGCACGGGACAGGGGGTTAACACCGGGGAGCTGTTTTTT. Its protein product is CASTGQGVNTGELFF.

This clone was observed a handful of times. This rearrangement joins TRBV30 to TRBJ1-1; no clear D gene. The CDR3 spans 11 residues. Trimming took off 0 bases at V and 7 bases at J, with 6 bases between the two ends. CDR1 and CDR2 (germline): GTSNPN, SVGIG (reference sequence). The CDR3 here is CAWSVPGEAFF. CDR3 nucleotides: TGTGCCTGGAGTGTACCGGGTGAAGCTTTCTTT.

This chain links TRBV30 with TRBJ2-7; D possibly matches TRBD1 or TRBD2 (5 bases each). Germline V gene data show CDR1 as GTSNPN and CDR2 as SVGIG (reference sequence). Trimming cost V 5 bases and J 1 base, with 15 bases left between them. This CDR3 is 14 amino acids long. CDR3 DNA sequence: TGTGCCTGGCTAAAACCGGGACGGTCCTACGAGCAGTACTTC. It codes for CAWLKPGRSYEQYF.

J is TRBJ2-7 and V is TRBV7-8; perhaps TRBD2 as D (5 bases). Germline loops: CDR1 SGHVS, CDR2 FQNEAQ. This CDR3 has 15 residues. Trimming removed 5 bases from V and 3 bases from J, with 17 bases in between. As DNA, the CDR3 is TGTGCCAGCAGCCCCGGGCCTGCGGGTAGCTACGAGCAGTACTTC. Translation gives CASSPGPAGSYEQYF.

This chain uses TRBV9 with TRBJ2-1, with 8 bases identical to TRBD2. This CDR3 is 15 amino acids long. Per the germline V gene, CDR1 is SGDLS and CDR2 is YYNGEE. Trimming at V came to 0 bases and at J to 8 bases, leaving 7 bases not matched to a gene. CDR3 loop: CASSVESGSGYEQFF. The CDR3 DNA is TGTGCCAGCAGCGTAGAGAGCGGGAGTGGGTATGAGCAGTTCTTC.